One sample yielded the 16 T cell receptor beta chains listed below, sequenced in a study of T cells in Graves' hyperthyroidism and ophthalmopathy. Amplified TCR beta CDR3 regions derived from RNA transcripts. First-round RT-PCR of the TCR CDR3 relied on the HTBI primer set. TCRdb re-called the multiplex PCR reads through MiXCR, storing one row per CDR3 protein. The table lists 130,000 to 150,000 distinct CDR3 sequences, approximately 20% of them singletons. Sequencing was performed on blood. The receptor source for this set is a woman in her forties or fifties with Graves' hyperthyroidism that later progressed to Graves' ophthalmopathy.

This clonotype was picked up many times. The V gene is TRBV27, the J gene TRBJ2-5, with 7 nucleotides matching TRBD2. The trim removed 0 bases at V and 4 bases at J, leaving 5 bases unmatched. Germline V gene sequence: CDR1 MNHEY, CDR2 SMNVEV (reference sequence). CDR3 length equals 15 residues. The CDR3 region is CASSLSDGRPETQYF. CDR3 in DNA: TGTGCCAGCAGTTTATCCGACGGGAGGCCAGAGACCCAGTACTTC.

This clonotype was found a few times. V usage is TRBV29-1 and J usage is TRBJ2-1; TRBD2 aligns across 9 bases. CDR1 is SQVTM and CDR2 is ANQGSEA in the germline V gene. The V gene end was trimmed by 8 bases and the J gene end by 4 bases; junction bases not matched to a gene: 9. The CDR3 has 14 amino acids. The DNA of the CDR3 is TGCAGCCCCGGCCCTAGCGGGATTTACAATGAGCAGTTCTTC. Amino acids: CSPGPSGIYNEQFF.

This clonotype appeared once. The gene calls are TRBV12-3 or TRBV12-4 and TRBJ2-1; 10 bases fit TRBD2. The CDR3 spans 16 residues. V shed 8 bases and J 7 bases; nucleotides not matched to a gene: 14. The CDR3 reads CASHWGASGSKNEQFF. The CDR3 DNA reads as TGTGCCAGCCACTGGGGGGCTAGCGGGAGTAAAAATGAGCAGTTCTTC.

This chain joins TRBV11-2 and TRBJ2-3; TRBD2 matches at 7 bases. Unmatched junction bases numbered 12, after V lost 5 bases and J lost 4 bases. Germline CDR1 SGHAT, CDR2 FQNNGV. The CDR3 consists of 16 residues. The CDR3 spells CASSLGLGREPDTQYF. CDR3 in DNA: TGTGCCAGCAGCCTAGGGCTGGGGCGGGAGCCAGATACGCAGTATTTT.

This clonotype was detected many times. The genes are TRBV13 and TRBJ2-7; D gene ambiguous. The CDR3 is made up of 15 amino acids. Trimming removed 3 bases from V and 1 base from J, with 13 bases in between. Germline V gene lookup returns CDR1 PRHDT and CDR2 FYEKMQ (reference sequence). The CDR3 DNA is TGTGCCAGCAGCTTGGACGGGTCGCCTTCCTACGAGCAGTACTTC. It translates to CASSLDGSPSYEQYF.

A remark on this clonotype: One end of the junction is discordant with germline, which a read error may explain. The J gene is TRBJ2-3, the V gene TRBV5-5; perhaps TRBD1 as D (6 bases). This CDR3 spans 13 amino acids. CDR1 SGHKS and CDR2 YYEKEE come from the germline V gene (reference sequence). CDR3 DNA sequence: TGCGCCAGCAGCAAGCCGGGACAAGGTACGCAGTATTTT. Its translation: CASSKPGQGTQYF.

J is TRBJ2-5 and V is TRBV3-1, with D perhaps being TRBD1 or TRBD2 (5 bases each). The CDR3 has 17 amino acids. Germline CDR1 and CDR2: LGHDT and YNNKEL (reference sequence). Trimming shortened V by 0 bases and J by 4 bases, and 18 bases separated the two germline ends. In DNA, the CDR3 is TGTGCCAGCAGCCAAGAATGGGGGACGGACCCTAGAGAGACCCAGTACTTC. Translated, it gives CASSQEWGTDPRETQYF.

The sample holds many counts of this clonotype. V is TRBV11-1 and J is TRBJ2-7; D not certain. The CDR3 sequence is 13 residues long. V was clipped by 4 bases and J by 2 bases, with 9 bases between them. The germline V gene has CDR1 SGHAT and CDR2 FQDESV (reference sequence). CDR3 residues: CASSSPPAYEQYF. The CDR3 bases are TGTGCCAGCAGCTCTCCGCCAGCCTACGAGCAGTACTTC.

Ten or more counts support this clonotype. This chain uses TRBV10-3 with TRBJ1-5, with TRBD1 as a possible D gene (5 bases). Germline V gene sequence: CDR1 ENHRY, CDR2 SYGVKD. This CDR3 is 14 amino acids long. V lost 4 bases to trimming and J lost 3 bases, with 10 bases between them. CDR3 protein: CAISADSPNQPQHF. In nucleotides, the CDR3 is TGTGCCATCAGTGCCGACAGCCCCAATCAGCCCCAGCATTTT.

V gene TRBV18 combines with J gene TRBJ1-2; tentative D call: TRBD1 (5 bases). Germline values: CDR1 KGHSH, CDR2 LQKENI. The V end lost 6 bases, the J end lost 5 bases, and 13 bases lay between the germline ends. The CDR3 totals 13 residues. The CDR3 sequence is CASSQDTVYGYTF. DNA of the CDR3: TGTGCCAGCTCTCAGGACACGGTATATGGCTACACCTTC.

This clonotype was detected ten times or more. A read error may account for a junction end that differs from germline. This chain links TRBV28 with TRBJ2-7, with D perhaps TRBD1 (5 bases). Per the germline V gene, CDR1 is MDHEN and CDR2 is SYDVKM. This CDR3 has 12 residues. The CDR3 coding sequence is TGTGCCAGCAGTTTACGACAGACGTTGAGGAACTTC. Encoded protein: CASSLRQTLRNF. Supplemented by reference TRBV28 and TRBJ2-7, the full variable domain reads DVKVTQSSRYLVKRTGEKVFLECVQDMDHENMFWYRQDPGLGLRLIYFSYDVKMKEKGDIPEGYSVSREKKERFSLILESASTNQTSMYLCASSLRQTLRNFGPGTRLTVT.

A remark on this clonotype: The germline gene is not matched at one end of the junction; a read error may be the cause. This chain connects TRBV6-1 to TRBJ1-2, with no clear D. Germline V gene data show CDR1 as MNHNS and CDR2 as SASEGT. There are 13 residues in the CDR3. The CDR3 protein is CASNEEEFYGYTF. CDR3 nucleotides: TGTGCCAGCAATGAAGAAGAATTCTATGGCTACACCTTC.

In its sample, this clonotype was seen a few times. This chain links TRBV25-1 with TRBJ2-1, with D perhaps assigned TRBD1 or TRBD2 (5 bases each). From germline, CDR1 is MGHDK and CDR2 SYGVNS. This CDR3 contains 16 residues. Trimming took off 7 bases at V and 6 bases at J, with 22 bases between the two ends. The CDR3, as DNA: TGTGCCAGCAACCCCCCCTATGGGACGGGGTTCAATGAGCAGTTCTTC. Protein sequence: CASNPPYGTGFNEQFF.

In this sample, this clonotype turned up a few times. The rearrangement uses TRBV5-1 and TRBJ2-1, with 8 bases aligning to TRBD2. The length of the CDR3 is 15 residues. Per the germline V gene, CDR1 is SGHRS and CDR2 is YFSETQ. The trim removed 0 bases at V and 7 bases at J, leaving 6 bases unmatched. Written as DNA, the CDR3 is TGCGCCAGCAGCTTGGAACTAGCGGCGAAAAATGAGCAGTTCTTC. Protein product: CASSLELAAKNEQFF.

This clonotype turned up a few times. V is TRBV19 and J is TRBJ2-1; the match to TRBD1 covers 9 bases. Trimming at V came to 5 bases and at J to 5 bases, leaving 4 bases not matched to a gene. CDR1 LNHDA and CDR2 SQIVND come from the germline V gene (reference sequence). CDR3 size: 14 residues. For the CDR3, the DNA is TGTGCCAGTAGTTACAGGGGGCATAACAATGAGCAGTTCTTC. As protein: CASSYRGHNNEQFF.

In this sample, this clonotype turned up many times. The rearrangement uses TRBV30 and TRBJ2-1, with a possible D match to TRBD1 (5 bases). The germline V gene has CDR1 GTSNPN and CDR2 SVGIG (reference sequence). The CDR3 length is 15 residues. DNA of the CDR3: TGTGCGTCCACACATGGAGTGGGGCTAGAGATTCAGCAGTTCTTC. This translates into CASTHGVGLEIQQFF. The variable domain in full, completed from reference TRBV30 and TRBJ2-1, reads SQTIHQWPATLVQPVGSPLSLECTVEGTSNPNLYWYRQAAGRGLQLLFYSVGIGQISSEVPQNLSASRPQDRQFILSSKKLLLSDSGFYLCASTHGVGLEIQQFFGPGTRLTVL.